Shown below are 18 T cell receptor beta chains from a single sample sequenced in a study of PD-1 blockade in classical Hodgkin lymphoma. TCRdb keeps only in-frame clones here, not all; method: immunoSEQ multiplex PCR. The table records 35,000 to 50,000 clones, around two thirds of them present only once. As for time point: cycle 4 day 1 (C4D1), after 6 weeks of nivolumab. All trial patients relapsed after autologous stem cell transplantation. This specimen consisted of peripheral blood mononuclear cells (PBMCs), obtained before the fourth cycle of nivolumab. These receptors were obtained from a human donor with classical Hodgkin lymphoma.

The genes are TRBV5-1 and TRBJ2-2; no clear D. Germline V CDR1 and CDR2: SGHRS, YFSETQ. CDR3 length: 14 amino acids. Trimming cost V 0 bases and J 4 bases, with 7 bases left between them. The CDR3 protein is CASSLAIGTGELFF. CDR3 in DNA: TGCGCCAGCAGCTTGGCCATAGGCACCGGGGAGCTGTTTTTT.

CDR3 in amino acids: CASSPPRLPRGFF. The CDR3, as DNA: TGTGCCAGCAGCCCCCCCCGACTTCCCAGGGGATTCTTC. V gene TRBV11-2 combines with J gene TRBJ2-1; a weak D match, TRBD1 (6 bases). V was shortened by 5 bases and J by 16 bases, with 21 bases between the two germline ends. The germline CDR1 and CDR2 sequences are SGHAT and FQNNGV. This CDR3 contains 13 residues.

The chain couples TRBV6-6 to TRBJ1-2; 8 bases agree with TRBD1. Germline loops: CDR1 MNHNY, CDR2 SVGAGI (reference sequence). V was clipped by 8 bases and J by 4 bases; unmatched bases: 9. The CDR3 covers 14 residues. The CDR3 loop is CASSSGGSFYGYTF. The CDR3 bases are TGTGCCAGCTCTTCAGGGGGCTCATTCTATGGCTACACCTTC.

The V gene is TRBV7-8, the J gene TRBJ1-5, with D perhaps matching TRBD1 (5 bases). Looked up from germline, CDR1 is SGHVS and CDR2 is FQNEAQ. The CDR3 sequence is 13 residues long. V gave up 4 bases and J gave up 4 bases, with 8 bases separating them. CDR3 loop: CASSWGPNQPQHF. The CDR3, as DNA: TGTGCCAGCAGCTGGGGACCAAATCAGCCCCAGCATTTT.

The chain joins TRBV5-4 to TRBJ1-1, with a weak D call TRBD1 (5 bases). V lost 1 base and J 5 bases, leaving 18 bases between the germline ends. The CDR3 contains 16 residues. The germline V gene has CDR1 SGHNT and CDR2 YYREEE (reference sequence). CDR3 DNA sequence: TGTGCCAGCAGCTTGTATTGGGGAGGGGCAAGGACTGAAGCTTTCTTT. It translates to CASSLYWGGARTEAFF.

V and J are TRBV7-9 and TRBJ1-2; no definite D call. Germline-derived CDR1 and CDR2 are SEHNR and FQNEAQ (reference sequence). The CDR3 extends over 13 amino acids. The germline V and J ends were trimmed by 4 bases and 8 bases, with 14 bases remaining between them. The DNA for the CDR3 is TGTGCCAGCAGCTCATCCTTTCGAGAGGGCTACACCTTC. It yields the protein CASSSSFREGYTF.

The chain uses TRBV4-3 and TRBJ1-2; weak D call: TRBD1 (5 bases). CDR1 is LGHNA and CDR2 is YSLEER in the germline V gene. The CDR3 totals 12 residues. V lost 3 bases to trimming and J lost 8 bases, with 10 bases between them. CDR3 DNA sequence: TGCGCCAGCAGCCATGAAAAGGGGGGCTACACCTTC. It codes for CASSHEKGGYTF.

This clone occurred a few times. The rearrangement joins TRBV30 to TRBJ2-5; 15 bases fit TRBD2. Germline V CDR1 and CDR2: GTSNPN, SVGIG (reference sequence). Unmatched junction bases numbered 5, after V lost 4 bases and J lost 2 bases. The CDR3 spans 16 residues. In nucleotides, the CDR3 is TGTGCCTGGAATGGACTAGCGGGAGGGCAGCAAGAGACCCAGTACTTC. It codes for CAWNGLAGGQQETQYF.

V usage is TRBV5-1 and J usage is TRBJ2-5; tentative D call: TRBD2 (6 bases). Germline V gene data show CDR1 as SGHRS and CDR2 as YFSETQ. With 5 bases removed from V and 2 bases from J, the gap between germline ends came to 19 bases. This CDR3 is built from 16 residues. This CDR3 reads CASRDSLGLIQETQYF. CDR3 sequence (DNA): TGCGCCAGCAGGGACTCCCTTGGACTAATTCAAGAGACCCAGTACTTC. Based on the CDR3 plus reference TRBV5-1 and TRBJ2-5, the full variable domain is KAGVTQTPRYLIKTRGQQVTLSCSPISGHRSVSWYQQTPGQGLQFLFEYFSETQRNKGNFPGRFSGRQFSNSRSEMNVSTLELGDSALYLCASRDSLGLIQETQYFGPGTRLLVL.

This chain uses TRBV7-2 with TRBJ2-2; D might be TRBD1 or TRBD2, each matching 5 bases. Deletions cut 3 bases from V and 0 bases from J, with 8 bases between. The germline V gene has CDR1 SGHTA and CDR2 FQGNSA. The CDR3 consists of 15 residues. DNA for the CDR3: TGTGCCAGCAGCTTGGGGGTCCCGAACACCGGGGAGCTGTTTTTT. The encoded protein is CASSLGVPNTGELFF.

The chain is built from TRBV28 and TRBJ2-7; D possibly matches TRBD1 or TRBD2 (7 bases each). V lost 3 bases and J 3 bases, leaving 18 bases between the germline ends. The germline V gene has CDR1 MDHEN and CDR2 SYDVKM. This CDR3 comprises 16 residues. The CDR3 loop is CASSLWGGGTDYEQYF. CDR3 DNA sequence: TGTGCCAGCAGTTTGTGGGGGGGCGGGACAGACTACGAGCAGTACTTC.

The chain employs TRBV19 and TRBJ1-5, with 7 bases lining up with TRBD1. Trimming removed 6 bases from V and 3 bases from J; junction bases left unmatched: 5. Per the germline V gene, CDR1 is LNHDA and CDR2 is SQIVND (reference sequence). The CDR3 extends over 14 amino acids. CDR3 DNA: TGTGCCAGTAGCCTCAGGGGGTACAATCAGCCCCAGCATTTT. This translates into CASSLRGYNQPQHF.

In nucleotides, the CDR3 is TGTGCCTGGAGTGGGGGCACGGCTTCCTACGAGCAGTACTTC. Encoded protein: CAWSGGTASYEQYF. The chain combines TRBV30 with TRBJ2-7; tentatively, D is TRBD1 (5 bases). Trimming stripped 1 base from V and 1 base from J, with 11 bases between. Per the germline V gene, CDR1 is GTSNPN and CDR2 is SVGIG (reference sequence). The length of the CDR3 is 14 residues.

The rearrangement uses TRBV7-2 and TRBJ1-5; D is unresolved. Trimming shortened V by 5 bases and J by 0 bases, and 11 bases separated the two germline ends. Germline CDR1 reads SGHTA; CDR2 reads FQGNSA. The CDR3 contains 15 residues. CDR3 DNA sequence: TGTGCCAGCAGCCCCGGTAGGAATAGCAATCAGCCCCAGCATTTT. This encodes CASSPGRNSNQPQHF. The full variable domain, with the rest looked up from reference TRBV7-2 and TRBJ1-5, is GAGVSQSPSNKVTEKGKDVELRCDPISGHTALYWYRQSLGQGLEFLIYFQGNSAPDKSGLPSDRFSAERTGGSVSTLTIQRTQQEDSAVYLCASSPGRNSNQPQHFGDGTRLSIL.

This clone has a single count. This chain links TRBV7-5 with TRBJ1-1. TRBV7-5 is tagged as a pseudogene. The CDR3 sequence is 13 residues long. CDR3 sequence reads: CASSWDPNTEAFF. In nucleotides, the CDR3 is TGTGCCAGCAGCTGGGACCCGAACACTGAAGCTTTCTTT.

The rearrangement joins TRBV15 to TRBJ1-4; 8 bases agree with TRBD1. Germline-derived CDR1 and CDR2 are LNHNV and YYDKDF (reference sequence). The CDR3 totals 17 residues. V shed 4 bases and J 4 bases; nucleotides not matched to a gene: 11. The CDR3 region has the DNA TGTGCCACCAGCAAGGACAGGGAAAGCGGCGGTAATGAAAAACTGTTTTTT. Protein product: CATSKDRESGGNEKLFF.

V usage is TRBV5-1 and J usage is TRBJ2-7; 10 bases line up with TRBD1. Germline CDR1 and CDR2: SGHRS and YFSETQ. Trimming removed 1 base from V and 4 bases from J; junction bases left unmatched: 5. The CDR3 has 15 residues. The chain's CDR3 is CASSLSPGQGYEQYF. CDR3 DNA: TGCGCCAGCAGCTTGTCCCCGGGACAGGGGTACGAGCAGTACTTC.

This sequence joins TRBV28 and TRBJ2-3; D remains unclear. Germline V gene sequence: CDR1 MDHEN, CDR2 SYDVKM. This CDR3 comprises 14 residues. V lost 7 bases, J lost 0 bases, and 11 bases lay in between. DNA of the CDR3: TGTGCCAGCAAGGACGGGTCGAGCACAGATACGCAGTATTTT. This encodes CASKDGSSTDTQYF.